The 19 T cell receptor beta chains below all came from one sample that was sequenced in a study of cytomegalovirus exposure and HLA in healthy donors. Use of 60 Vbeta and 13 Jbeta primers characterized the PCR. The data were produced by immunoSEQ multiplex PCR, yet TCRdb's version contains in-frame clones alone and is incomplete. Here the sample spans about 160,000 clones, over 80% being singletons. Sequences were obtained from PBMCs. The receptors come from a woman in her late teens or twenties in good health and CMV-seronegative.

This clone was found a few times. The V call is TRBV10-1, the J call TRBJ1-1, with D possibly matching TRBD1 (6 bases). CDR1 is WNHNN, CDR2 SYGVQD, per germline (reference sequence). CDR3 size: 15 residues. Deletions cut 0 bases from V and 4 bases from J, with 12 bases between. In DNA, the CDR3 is TGCGCCAGCAGTGAGTCGTCAGGGGCGAGCACTGAAGCTTTCTTT. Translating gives CASSESSGASTEAFF.

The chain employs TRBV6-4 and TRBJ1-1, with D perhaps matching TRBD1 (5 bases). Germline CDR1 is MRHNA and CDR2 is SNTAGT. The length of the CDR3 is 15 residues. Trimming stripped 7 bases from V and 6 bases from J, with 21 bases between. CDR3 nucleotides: TGTGCCAGCATCTCAGCATTACAGGCTATCCCTGAAGCTTTCTTT. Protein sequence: CASISALQAIPEAFF.

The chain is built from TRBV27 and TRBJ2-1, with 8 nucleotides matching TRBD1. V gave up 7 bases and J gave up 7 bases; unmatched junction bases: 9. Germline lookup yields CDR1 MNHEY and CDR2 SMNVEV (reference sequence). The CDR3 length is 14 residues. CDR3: CASIPGQAHNEQFF. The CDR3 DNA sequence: TGTGCCAGCATCCCGGGACAGGCACATAATGAGCAGTTCTTC.

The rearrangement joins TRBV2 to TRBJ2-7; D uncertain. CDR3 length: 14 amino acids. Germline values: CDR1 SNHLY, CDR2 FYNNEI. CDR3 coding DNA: TGTGCTATTTTCAAACAGAAGACGGCATACGAGCAGTACTTC. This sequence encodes CAIFKQKTAYEQYF.

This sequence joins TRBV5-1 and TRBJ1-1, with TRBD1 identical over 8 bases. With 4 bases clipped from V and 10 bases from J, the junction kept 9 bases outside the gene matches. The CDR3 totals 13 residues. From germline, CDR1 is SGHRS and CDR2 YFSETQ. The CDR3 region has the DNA TGCGCCAGCAGCCGCGGACAGGGAGGGCGAGCTTTCTTT. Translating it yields CASSRGQGGRAFF.

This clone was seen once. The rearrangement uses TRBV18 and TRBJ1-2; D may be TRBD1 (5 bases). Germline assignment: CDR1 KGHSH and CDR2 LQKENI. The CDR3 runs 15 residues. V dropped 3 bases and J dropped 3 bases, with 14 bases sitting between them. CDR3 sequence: CASSPRTTGDYGYTF. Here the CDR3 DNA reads TGTGCCAGCTCACCCCGCACTACAGGAGACTATGGCTACACCTTC.

The CDR3 sequence is CAWSVRGQPQHF. The CDR3 DNA reads as TGTGCCTGGAGTGTACGAGGTCAGCCCCAGCATTTT. V usage is TRBV30 and J usage is TRBJ1-5; D ambiguous. Looked up from germline, CDR1 is GTSNPN and CDR2 is SVGIG (reference sequence). The CDR3 consists of 12 residues. The V and J ends lost 0 bases and 6 bases respectively, with 6 bases between them.

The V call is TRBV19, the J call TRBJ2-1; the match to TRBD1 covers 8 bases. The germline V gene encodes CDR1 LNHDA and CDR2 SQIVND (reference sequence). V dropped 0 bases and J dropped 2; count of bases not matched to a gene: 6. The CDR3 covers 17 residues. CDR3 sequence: CASSIDARGPTYNEQFF. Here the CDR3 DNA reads TGTGCCAGTAGTATAGACGCCAGGGGGCCCACCTACAATGAGCAGTTCTTC.

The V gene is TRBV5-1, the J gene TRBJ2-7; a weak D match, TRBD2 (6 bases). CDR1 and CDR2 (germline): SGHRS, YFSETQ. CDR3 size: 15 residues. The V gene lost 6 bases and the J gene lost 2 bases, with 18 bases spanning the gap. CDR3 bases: TGCGCCAGCACCCCCCGTGGGGGGTCGACCTACGAGCAGTACTTC. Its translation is CASTPRGGSTYEQYF.

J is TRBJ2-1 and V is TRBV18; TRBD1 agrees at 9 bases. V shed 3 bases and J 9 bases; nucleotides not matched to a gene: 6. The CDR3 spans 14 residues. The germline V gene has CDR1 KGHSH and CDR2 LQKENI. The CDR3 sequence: CASSPRQGDGEQFF. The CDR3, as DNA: TGTGCCAGCTCACCGAGACAGGGGGACGGTGAGCAGTTCTTC.

CDR3 DNA: TGTGCCAGCAGCTTAGCGGGCAGAGTGAACACTGAAGCTTTCTTT. As protein: CASSLAGRVNTEAFF. The J gene is TRBJ1-1, the V gene TRBV7-8; no reliable D call. Trimming took 0 bases from V and 0 from J, leaving 8 bases between them. CDR1 and CDR2 (germline): SGHVS, FQNEAQ. The CDR3 extends over 15 amino acids.

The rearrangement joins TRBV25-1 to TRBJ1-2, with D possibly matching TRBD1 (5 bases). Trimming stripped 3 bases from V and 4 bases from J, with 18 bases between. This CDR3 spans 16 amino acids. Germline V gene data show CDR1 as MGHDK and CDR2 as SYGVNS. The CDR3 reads CASSEMGRGGFYGYTF. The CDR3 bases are TGTGCCAGCAGTGAGATGGGGAGGGGAGGATTCTATGGCTACACCTTC.

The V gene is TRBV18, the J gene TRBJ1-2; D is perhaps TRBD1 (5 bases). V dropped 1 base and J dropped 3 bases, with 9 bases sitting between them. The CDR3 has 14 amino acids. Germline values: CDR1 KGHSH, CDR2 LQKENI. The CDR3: CASSPLDSDYGYTF. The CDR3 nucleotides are TGTGCCAGCTCACCACTTGACAGTGACTATGGCTACACCTTC.

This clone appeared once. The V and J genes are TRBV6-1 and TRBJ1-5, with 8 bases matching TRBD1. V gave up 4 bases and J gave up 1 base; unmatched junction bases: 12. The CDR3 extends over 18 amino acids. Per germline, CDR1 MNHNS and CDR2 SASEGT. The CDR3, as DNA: TGTGCCAGCAGTGGGACAGGGCTTGTTTGGGTGAGCAATCAGCCCCAGCATTTT. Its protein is CASSGTGLVWVSNQPQHF.

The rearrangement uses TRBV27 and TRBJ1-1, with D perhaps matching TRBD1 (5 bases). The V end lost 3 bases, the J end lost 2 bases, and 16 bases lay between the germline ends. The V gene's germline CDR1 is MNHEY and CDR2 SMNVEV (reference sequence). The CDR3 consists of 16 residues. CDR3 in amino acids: CASSFNPGYPNTEAFF. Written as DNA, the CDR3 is TGTGCCAGCAGTTTTAATCCAGGGTACCCTAACACTGAAGCTTTCTTT.

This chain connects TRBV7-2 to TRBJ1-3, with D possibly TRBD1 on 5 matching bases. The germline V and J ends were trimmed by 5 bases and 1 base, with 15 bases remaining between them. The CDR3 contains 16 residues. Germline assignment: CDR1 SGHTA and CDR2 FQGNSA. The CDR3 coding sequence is TGTGCCAGCAGCACCCAAAGCAGGGTATCTGGAAACACCATATATTTT. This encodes CASSTQSRVSGNTIYF.

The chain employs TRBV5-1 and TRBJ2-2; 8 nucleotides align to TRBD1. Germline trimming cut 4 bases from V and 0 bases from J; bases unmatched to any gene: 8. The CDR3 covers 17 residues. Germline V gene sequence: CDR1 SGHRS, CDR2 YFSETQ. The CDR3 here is CASSGGQGIANTGELFF. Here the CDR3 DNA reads TGCGCCAGCAGCGGCGGACAGGGCATCGCGAACACCGGGGAGCTGTTTTTT.

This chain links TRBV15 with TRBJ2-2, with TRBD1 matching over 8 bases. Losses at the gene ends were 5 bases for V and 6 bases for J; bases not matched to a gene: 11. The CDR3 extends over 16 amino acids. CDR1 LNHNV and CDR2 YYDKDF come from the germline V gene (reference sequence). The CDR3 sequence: CATSPRTGSSSGELFF. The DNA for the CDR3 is TGTGCCACCAGCCCCAGGACAGGGAGTAGTTCCGGGGAGCTGTTTTTT.

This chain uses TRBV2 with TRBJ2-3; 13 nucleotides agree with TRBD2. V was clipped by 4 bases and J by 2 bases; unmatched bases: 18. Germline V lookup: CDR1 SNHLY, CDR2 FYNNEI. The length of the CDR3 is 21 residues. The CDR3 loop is CASSVSPTSGGLITLTDTQYF. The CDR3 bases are TGTGCCAGCAGTGTGTCGCCGACTAGCGGGGGGCTCATTACTCTCACAGATACGCAGTATTTT.